This paragraph covers one T cell receptor (beta chain) sequence. Trimming took 3 bases from V and 5 from J, leaving 10 bases between them. Germline-derived CDR1 and CDR2 are MDHEN and SYDVKM. This CDR3 has 13 amino acids. Assay: immunoSEQ multiplex PCR; the TCRdb copy retains only in-frame clones and omits some. The sample holds about 100,000 clones, around 83% seen once. This sample is part of a study of blood T cell repertoires in COVID-19. Study-wide background: Samples came from the United States, Italy and Spain, spanning acute and convalescent COVID-19.

The sample comprised peripheral blood. The genes are TRBV28 and TRBJ1-2; D is possibly TRBD1 (5 bases). The receptor comes from a woman aged 65 to 85 with acute or convalescent COVID-19. CDR3 sequence: CASSLRQTYGYTF. Written as DNA, the CDR3 is TGTGCCAGCAGTTTGCGACAGACTTATGGCTACACCTTC.